Shown below are 31 T cell receptor beta chains from a single sample sequenced in a study of blood T cell repertoires in COVID-19. Clones were read by immunoSEQ multiplex PCR, and TCRdb kept only the in-frame ones, dropping some. Of around 190,000 clones listed, about nine tenths were seen once; the top ten hold about 1.6%. Specimen: peripheral blood. All receptors derive from a man in his late teens or twenties with active or convalescent COVID-19.

This chain connects TRBV19 to TRBJ2-7, with TRBD2 identical over 15 bases. The CDR3 consists of 16 residues. From germline, CDR1 is LNHDA and CDR2 SQIVND (reference sequence). J was trimmed by 1 base and V by 10 bases; bases with no gene match: 8. The CDR3 DNA reads TGTGCCACCCTGGGACTAGCGGGAGGTCTGTCCTACGAGCAGTACTTC. This codes for CATLGLAGGLSYEQYF.

This clone was seen a single time. The chain links TRBV12-5 to TRBJ2-1; possibly TRBD2 for D (6 bases). The V end lost 0 bases, the J end lost 3 bases, and 15 bases lay between the germline ends. The CDR3 covers 17 residues. Germline loops: CDR1 LGHNT, CDR2 FRNRAP. In DNA, the CDR3 is TGTGCTAGTGGTTTGGTACCCGGGGGAGTTTACTACAATGAGCAGTTCTTC. Encoded protein: CASGLVPGGVYYNEQFF.

The chain employs TRBV3-1 (or the pseudogene TRBV3-2) and TRBJ1-1; a weak D match, TRBD1 (5 bases). The germline gives CDR1 LGHDT, CDR2 YNNKEL (reference sequence). V was shortened by 0 bases and J by 10 bases, with 12 bases between the two germline ends. This CDR3 has 13 residues. Here the CDR3 DNA reads TGTGCCAGCAGCCAAGATTGGGGGGACGGAGCTTTCTTT. Its translation: CASSQDWGDGAFF.

J is TRBJ2-6 and V is TRBV5-1, with 12 bases matching TRBD2. The CDR3 contains 17 residues. The junction had 8 bases not matched to a gene; V was cut back by 6 bases and J by 4 bases. Germline values: CDR1 SGHRS, CDR2 YFSETQ. This CDR3 is CASTPLAGGNGANVLTF. For the CDR3, the DNA is TGCGCCAGCACCCCCCTAGCGGGAGGGAACGGGGCCAACGTCCTGACTTTC.

V and J are TRBV30 and TRBJ2-1; tentatively, D is TRBD1 (5 bases). The CDR3 is 15 residues long. Germline V CDR1 and CDR2: GTSNPN, SVGIG (reference sequence). The V and J ends lost 0 bases and 2 bases respectively, with 11 bases between them. This CDR3 is CAWSVRTLPYNEQFF. CDR3 nucleotides: TGTGCCTGGAGTGTAAGGACATTACCCTACAATGAGCAGTTCTTC.

This chain joins TRBV5-1 and TRBJ2-1; 9 positions agree with TRBD1. Trimming removed 4 bases from V and 4 bases from J; junction bases left unmatched: 3. The length of the CDR3 is 14 residues. The germline V gene has CDR1 SGHRS and CDR2 YFSETQ. CDR3 bases: TGCGCCAGCAGCGACGGGACAGGGTACAATGAGCAGTTCTTC. It encodes CASSDGTGYNEQFF. Together with reference TRBV5-1 and TRBJ2-1, the CDR3 gives the full variable domain: KAGVTQTPRYLIKTRGQQVTLSCSPISGHRSVSWYQQTPGQGLQFLFEYFSETQRNKGNFPGRFSGRQFSNSRSEMNVSTLELGDSALYLCASSDGTGYNEQFFGPGTRLTVL.

V usage is TRBV7-8 and J usage is TRBJ1-6; tentative D call: TRBD1 (5 bases). CDR1 SGHVS and CDR2 FQNEAQ come from the germline V gene. The CDR3 length is 17 residues. V lost 1 base and J 9 bases, leaving 19 bases between the germline ends. The CDR3 sequence: CASSLEVPGRIGSPLHF. CDR3 bases: TGTGCCAGCAGCTTAGAAGTTCCAGGGCGGATTGGTTCACCCCTCCACTTT.

This chain joins TRBV5-1 and TRBJ1-2; D possibly corresponds to TRBD1 (5 bases). Trimming removed 1 base from V and 3 bases from J, with 10 bases in between. CDR3 length: 14 residues. Germline V gene lookup returns CDR1 SGHRS and CDR2 YFSETQ. The CDR3 bases are TGCGCCAGCAGCTTGCAGGGCGCGGACTATGGCTACACCTTC. Encoded protein: CASSLQGADYGYTF. The variable domain in full, with the rest retrieved from reference TRBV5-1 and TRBJ1-2, is KAGVTQTPRYLIKTRGQQVTLSCSPISGHRSVSWYQQTPGQGLQFLFEYFSETQRNKGNFPGRFSGRQFSNSRSEMNVSTLELGDSALYLCASSLQGADYGYTFGSGTRLTVV.

The genes are TRBV11-2 and TRBJ2-1; D ambiguous. V was clipped by 5 bases and J by 6 bases, with 5 bases between them. Germline CDR1 and CDR2: SGHAT and FQNNGV. The CDR3 spans 11 residues. DNA for the CDR3: TGTGCCAGCAGCCGCGTCAATGAGCAGTTCTTC. Residues: CASSRVNEQFF.

The chain carries TRBV18 and TRBJ2-2; 10 bases fit TRBD1. This CDR3 spans 18 amino acids. Losses at the gene ends were 3 bases for V and 1 base for J; bases not matched to a gene: 8. CDR1 and CDR2 from the germline V gene are KGHSH and LQKENI. The CDR3 coding sequence is TGTGCCAGCTCACCCTTTTTCGGGACAGGGGAGAACACCGGGGAGCTGTTTTTT. Encoded protein: CASSPFFGTGENTGELFF.

This chain connects TRBV7-7 to TRBJ1-1, with TRBD1 identical over 7 bases. The CDR3 length is 14 residues. The V and J ends lost 5 bases and 5 bases, in that order; junction bases with no gene match: 8. Germline V gives CDR1 SSHAT, CDR2 FNYEAQ (reference sequence). This CDR3 reads CASSPQTGLTEAFF. CDR3 DNA: TGTGCCAGCAGCCCCCAGACAGGGTTGACTGAAGCTTTCTTT. Full variable domain (missing parts from reference TRBV7-7 and TRBJ1-1): GAGVSQSPRYKVTKRGQDVTLRCDPISSHATLYWYQQALGQGPEFLTYFNYEAQPDKSGLPSDRFSAERPEGSISTLTIQRTEQRDSAMYRCASSPQTGLTEAFFGQGTRLTVV.

V is TRBV2 and J is TRBJ1-5; the D is unclear. Germline CDR1 SNHLY, CDR2 FYNNEI. V was trimmed by 5 bases and J by 0 bases, leaving 8 bases between them. This CDR3 has 14 residues. CDR3 nucleotide sequence: TGTGCCAGCAGTTACAGCAATAGCAATCAGCCCCAGCATTTT. Amino acids: CASSYSNSNQPQHF.

This chain uses TRBV23-1 with TRBJ2-3; D possibly corresponds to TRBD1 (5 bases). TRBV23-1 is sorted into the ORF group, with uncertain function. The CDR3 consists of 16 residues. V was pared by 10 bases and J by 0 bases, with 20 bases between. The CDR3 is CATLRGQNASTDTQYF. Here the CDR3 DNA reads TGCGCCACCCTTAGGGGTCAAAATGCTAGCACAGATACGCAGTATTTT.

This chain joins TRBV7-9 and TRBJ1-5; D is perhaps TRBD1 (6 bases). The CDR3 spans 12 residues. V lost 5 bases to trimming and J lost 9 bases, with 11 bases between them. Germline values: CDR1 SEHNR, CDR2 FQNEAQ (reference sequence). CDR3 amino acids: CASSHEGVPQHF. The CDR3 DNA reads as TGTGCCAGCAGCCACGAGGGGGTGCCCCAGCATTTT.

This clone was observed a few times. The rearrangement links TRBV5-1 to TRBJ2-7, with 7 bases matching TRBD1. Trimming cost V 6 bases and J 0 bases; bases outside gene matches: 6. This CDR3 has 14 amino acids. Germline V gene lookup returns CDR1 SGHRS and CDR2 YFSETQ. DNA for the CDR3: TGCGCCAGCACCCTGACAGGGTCCTCCTACGAGCAGTACTTC. Translating gives CASTLTGSSYEQYF.

In DNA form, the CDR3 reads TGTGCCAGCACCCTAAATAGCAATCAGCCCCAGCATTTT. Residues: CASTLNSNQPQHF. J is TRBJ1-5 and V is TRBV6-5, with D hard to call. The CDR3 has 13 amino acids. CDR1 MNHEY and CDR2 SVGAGI come from the germline V gene. The V end was cut by 7 bases, the J end by 0 bases, with 7 bases between.

V gene TRBV6-5 combines with J gene TRBJ1-2; D gene uncertain. This CDR3 spans 14 amino acids. Per germline, CDR1 MNHEY and CDR2 SVGAGI. V was shortened by 2 bases and J by 3 bases, with 10 bases between the two germline ends. In DNA form, the CDR3 reads TGTGCCAGCAGTTACGAGGCCGACTACTATGGCTACACCTTC. Translating gives CASSYEADYYGYTF.

This chain uses TRBV15 with TRBJ2-1; D remains ambiguous. CDR3 size: 16 residues. V lost 1 base to trimming and J lost 2 bases, with 12 bases between them. Germline loops: CDR1 LNHNV, CDR2 YYDKDF (reference sequence). DNA for the CDR3: TGTGCCACCAGCAGAGGGCCGGGTTCGACCTACAATGAGCAGTTCTTC. It is translated as CATSRGPGSTYNEQFF.

To note about this clone: The CDR3 does not close with the conserved phenylalanine or tryptophan, likely indicating a read error. Because the CDR3's place on the DNA is in doubt, the DNA is left out and the CDR3 is given as listed by TCRdb. The rearrangement joins TRBV6-5 to TRBJ1-2; TRBD1, the table's D call, lacks a check against the DNA. Germline V gives CDR1 MNHEY, CDR2 SVGAGI. With termini counted, the CDR3 has 13 amino acids. This CDR3 reads CASSPRDRGRLEA.

The chain recombines TRBV6-5 with TRBJ1-2, with TRBD1 matching over 7 bases. The CDR3 sequence is 14 residues long. The germline gives CDR1 MNHEY, CDR2 SVGAGI. With 5 bases clipped from V and 2 bases from J, the junction kept 5 bases outside the gene matches. The chain's CDR3 is CASSRQGWNYGYTF. The DNA for the CDR3 is TGTGCCAGCAGTCGACAGGGTTGGAACTATGGCTACACCTTC.

This rearrangement joins TRBV6-1 to TRBJ2-2; the D gene is possibly TRBD2 (6 bases). This CDR3 region has 15 residues. Germline V gene data show CDR1 as MNHNS and CDR2 as SASEGT. Trimming removed 2 bases from V and 3 bases from J, with 10 bases in between. The CDR3 protein is CASSEPGLYTGELFF. In DNA form, the CDR3 reads TGTGCCAGCAGTGAACCGGGACTTTACACCGGGGAGCTGTTTTTT.

The CDR3 nucleotides are TGTGCCAGCAGCCGTTATCGGGGGACAGATACGCAGTATTTT. Encoded protein: CASSRYRGTDTQYF. The J gene is TRBJ2-3, the V gene TRBV14, with a possible D match to TRBD2 (6 bases). Trimming removed 4 bases from V and 3 bases from J, with 11 bases in between. Germline V gives CDR1 SGHDN, CDR2 FVKESK. CDR3 length: 14 residues.

A remark on this clone: At the DNA level, this CDR3 is encoded by other sequences in the same sample as well. The rearrangement joins TRBV6-5 to TRBJ2-2; D is ambiguous. Trimming removed 0 bases from V and 2 bases from J, with 7 bases in between. Germline CDR1 and CDR2: MNHEY and SVGAGI. The CDR3 sequence is 15 residues long. CDR3: CASSYSGINTGELFF. The CDR3 nucleotides are TGTGCCAGCAGTTACTCTGGCATTAACACCGGGGAGCTGTTTTTT.

This chain joins TRBV19 and TRBJ1-6; 7 bases are a match to TRBD1. The CDR3 length is 16 residues. V was pared by 3 bases and J by 8 bases, with 10 bases of the junction left unmatched. Per the germline V gene, CDR1 is LNHDA and CDR2 is SQIVND (reference sequence). CDR3 sequence: CASSIEAGTAYSPLHF. CDR3 nucleotide sequence: TGTGCCAGTAGTATCGAAGCCGGGACAGCATATTCACCCCTCCACTTT.

This clone was recorded only once. The chain links TRBV5-4 to TRBJ2-5; the D gene is possibly TRBD1 (5 bases). V gave up 4 bases and J gave up 4 bases, with 14 bases separating them. This CDR3 comprises 14 residues. Germline CDR1 is SGHNT and CDR2 is YYREEE (reference sequence). Here the CDR3 DNA reads TGTGCCAGCAGCCCGGACACCGGTTTAGAGACCCAGTACTTC. Translation gives CASSPDTGLETQYF.

This chain uses TRBV2 with TRBJ2-3; 7 bases fit TRBD2. The CDR3 sequence is 15 residues long. The trim removed 4 bases at V and 6 bases at J, leaving 10 bases unmatched. CDR1 is SNHLY, CDR2 FYNNEI, per germline. CDR3 in DNA: TGTGCCAGCAGTGGCGGTTCTCTAGCGGCCGATACGCAGTATTTT. Translation gives CASSGGSLAADTQYF.

The chain links TRBV30 to TRBJ2-3, with 11 bases that match TRBD2. This CDR3 region has 14 residues. Germline V gene lookup returns CDR1 GTSNPN and CDR2 SVGIG (reference sequence). Germline trimming cut 3 bases from V and 5 bases from J; bases unmatched to any gene: 4. CDR3 sequence reads: CAWRKLAGVDTQYF. The CDR3 DNA sequence: TGTGCCTGGAGGAAACTAGCGGGAGTAGATACGCAGTATTTT.

The rearrangement uses TRBV2 and TRBJ1-6; 8 positions match TRBD1. The CDR3 has 15 residues. Looked up from germline, CDR1 is SNHLY and CDR2 is FYNNEI. Losses at the gene ends were 2 bases for V and 10 bases for J; bases not matched to a gene: 7. The CDR3 coding sequence is TGTGCCAGCAGTGAACAGGGGGCATTGAGGTCACCCCTCCACTTT. Translating gives CASSEQGALRSPLHF.

This clone was seen only a few times. The chain is built from TRBV25-1 and TRBJ1-4; D is uncertain. The CDR3 runs to 16 residues. Germline lookup yields CDR1 MGHDK and CDR2 SYGVNS. Trimming removed 3 bases from V and 4 bases from J, with 15 bases in between. CDR3 coding DNA: TGTGCCAGCAGTGATACGGACTTCCCATTTAATGAAAAACTGTTTTTT. Protein product: CASSDTDFPFNEKLFF.

The chain has TRBV11-2 and TRBJ1-2; D possibly corresponds to TRBD1 (6 bases). V was clipped by 4 bases and J by 4 bases, with 10 bases between them. CDR3 length: 13 amino acids. The germline V gene has CDR1 SGHAT and CDR2 FQNNGV. CDR3 bases: TGTGCCAGCAGCTCAGGGGTGGGCTATGGCTACACCTTC. Its translation: CASSSGVGYGYTF.

The chain combines TRBV7-9 with TRBJ1-2; TRBD1 aligns across 11 bases. Germline CDR1 SEHNR, CDR2 FQNEAQ (reference sequence). CDR3 size: 15 residues. The ends lost 4 bases at V and 4 bases at J; junction bases unmatched: 5. The CDR3 loop is CASSSAGTGGYGYTF. Here the CDR3 DNA reads TGTGCCAGCAGCTCCGCCGGGACAGGGGGCTATGGCTACACCTTC.